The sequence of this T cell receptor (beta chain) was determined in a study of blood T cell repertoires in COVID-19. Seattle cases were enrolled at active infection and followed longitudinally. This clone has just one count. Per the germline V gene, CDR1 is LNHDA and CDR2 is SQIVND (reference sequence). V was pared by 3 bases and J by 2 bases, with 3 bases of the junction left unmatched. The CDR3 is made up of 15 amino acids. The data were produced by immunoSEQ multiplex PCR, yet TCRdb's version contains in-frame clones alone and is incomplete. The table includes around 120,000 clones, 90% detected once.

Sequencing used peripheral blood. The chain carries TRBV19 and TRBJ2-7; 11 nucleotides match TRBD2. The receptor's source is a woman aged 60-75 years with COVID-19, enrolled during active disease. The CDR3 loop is CASSIGTSGTYEQYF. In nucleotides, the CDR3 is TGTGCCAGTAGTATTGGGACTAGCGGTACCTACGAGCAGTACTTC.